The count of the clone carrying this T cell receptor beta chain is one. The antigen is unknown. Profiling relied on immunoSEQ multiplex PCR, and the TCRdb table lists in-frame clones only, not all of them. Of fewer than 85,000 clones listed, roughly 87% are singletons. These data originate in a study of siplizumab effects on memory and regulatory T cells. Study results and caveats: Naive T cells appeared more varied than memory cells and looked like key alloresponse contributors. Siplizumab conditions gave an average of around 65% Treg-derived mappable alloreactive CD4+ clones, versus 25% to 30% for controls. Sequences below about 10^-5 frequency were poorly captured, and few alloreactive clones mapped to unstimulated subsets.

The receptor was isolated from a human donor in good health. Sequencing used Tregs sorted from blood.

This chain's CDR3 is CASSLAGLNEKLFF. In DNA form, the CDR3 reads TGCGCCAGCAGCTTGGCGGGGCTAAATGAAAAACTGTTTTTT. V usage is TRBV5-1 and J usage is TRBJ1-4, with D tentatively TRBD1 (5 bases). V gave up 0 bases and J gave up 5 bases, with 8 bases separating them. CDR3 length equals 14 residues. Germline V lookup: CDR1 SGHRS, CDR2 YFSETQ.